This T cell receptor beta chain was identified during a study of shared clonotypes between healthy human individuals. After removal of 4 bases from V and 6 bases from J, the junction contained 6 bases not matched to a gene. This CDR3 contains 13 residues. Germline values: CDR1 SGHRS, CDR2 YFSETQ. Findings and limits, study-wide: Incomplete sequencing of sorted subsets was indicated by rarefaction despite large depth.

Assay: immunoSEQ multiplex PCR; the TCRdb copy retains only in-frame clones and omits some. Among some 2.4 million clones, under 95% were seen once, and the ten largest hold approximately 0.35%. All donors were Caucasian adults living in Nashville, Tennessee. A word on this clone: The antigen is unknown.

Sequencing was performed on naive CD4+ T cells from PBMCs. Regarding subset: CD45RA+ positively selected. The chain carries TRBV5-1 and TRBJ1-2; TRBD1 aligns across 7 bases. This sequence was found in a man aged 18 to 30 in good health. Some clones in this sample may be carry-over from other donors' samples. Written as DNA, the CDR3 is TGCGCCAGCAGCCGGCAGGGGGGAAATGGCTACACCTTC. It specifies CASSRQGGNGYTF. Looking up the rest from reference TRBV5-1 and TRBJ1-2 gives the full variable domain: KAGVTQTPRYLIKTRGQQVTLSCSPISGHRSVSWYQQTPGQGLQFLFEYFSETQRNKGNFPGRFSGRQFSNSRSEMNVSTLELGDSALYLCASSRQGGNGYTFGSGTRLTVV.